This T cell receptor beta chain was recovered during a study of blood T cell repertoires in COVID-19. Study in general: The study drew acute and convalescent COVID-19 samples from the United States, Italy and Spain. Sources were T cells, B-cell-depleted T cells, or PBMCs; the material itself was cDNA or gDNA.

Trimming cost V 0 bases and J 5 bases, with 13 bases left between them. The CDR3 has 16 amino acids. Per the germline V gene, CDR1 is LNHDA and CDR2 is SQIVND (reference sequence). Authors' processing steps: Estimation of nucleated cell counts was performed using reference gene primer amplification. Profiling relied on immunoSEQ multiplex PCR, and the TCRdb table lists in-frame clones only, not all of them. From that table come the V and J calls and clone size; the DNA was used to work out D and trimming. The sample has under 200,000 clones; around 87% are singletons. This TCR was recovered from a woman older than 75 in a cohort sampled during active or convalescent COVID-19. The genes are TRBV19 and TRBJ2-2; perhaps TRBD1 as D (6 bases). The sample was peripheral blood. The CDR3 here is CASSIDPRGHTGELFF. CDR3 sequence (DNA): TGTGCCAGTAGTATAGATCCAAGGGGACATACCGGGGAGCTGTTTTTT.